This T cell receptor (beta chain) was captured by sequencing in a study of identical twins. Broader study findings: The degree of excess twin sharing was weaker in beta out-of-frame sequences.

The CDR3 length is 13 residues. About this clonotype itself: Antigen: not known.

In TCRdb, the 5' RACE reads were re-called with MiXCR into one record per CDR3 protein. The sample has about 450,000 distinct CDR3 sequences, around a sixth seen once; the top ten hold less than 15%. The source material was naive T cells sorted from blood. This TCR was sampled from a man aged 45-60 years in good health. The V and J genes are TRBV21-1 and TRBJ2-1; no DNA check was done on the table's D call, TRBD1. TRBV21-1 is deemed a pseudogene. CDR3 coding DNA: TGTGCCACCCCGGCCCGGGGCGGAGGAAACCAGTTCTTC. Protein product: CATPARGGGNQFF.